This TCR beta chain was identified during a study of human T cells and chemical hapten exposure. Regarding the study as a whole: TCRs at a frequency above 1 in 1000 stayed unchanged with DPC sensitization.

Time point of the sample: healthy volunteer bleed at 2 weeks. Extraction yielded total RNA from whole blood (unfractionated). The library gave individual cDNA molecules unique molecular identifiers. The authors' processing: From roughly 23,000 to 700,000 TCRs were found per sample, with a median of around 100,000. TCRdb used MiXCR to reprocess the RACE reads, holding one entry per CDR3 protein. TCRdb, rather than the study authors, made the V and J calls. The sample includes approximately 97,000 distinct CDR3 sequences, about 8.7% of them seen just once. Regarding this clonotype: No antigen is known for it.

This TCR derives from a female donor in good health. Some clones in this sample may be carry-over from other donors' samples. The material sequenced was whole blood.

The CDR3 DNA is TGTGCCAGCAGCCAAGATTTTCGGGGGGCCCCTGAAGCTTTCTTT. Its translation is CASSQDFRGAPEAFF. This chain connects TRBV3-1 to TRBJ1-1, with D possibly TRBD1 on 6 matching bases. CDR1 and CDR2 (germline): LGHDT, YNNKEL (reference sequence). The CDR3 has 15 amino acids. Trimming removed 0 bases from V and 6 bases from J, with 14 bases in between.